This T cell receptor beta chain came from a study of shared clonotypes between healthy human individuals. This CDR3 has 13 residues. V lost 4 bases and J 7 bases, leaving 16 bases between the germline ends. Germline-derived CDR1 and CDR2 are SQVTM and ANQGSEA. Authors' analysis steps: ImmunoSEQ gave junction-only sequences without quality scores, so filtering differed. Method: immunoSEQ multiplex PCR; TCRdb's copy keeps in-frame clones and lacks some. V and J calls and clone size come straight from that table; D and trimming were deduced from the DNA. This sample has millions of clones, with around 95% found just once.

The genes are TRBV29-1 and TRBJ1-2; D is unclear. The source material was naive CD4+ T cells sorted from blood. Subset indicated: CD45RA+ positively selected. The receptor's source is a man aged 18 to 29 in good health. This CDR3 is CSVVVYAGGGYTF. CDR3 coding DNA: TGCAGCGTTGTGGTGTACGCGGGTGGTGGCTACACCTTC. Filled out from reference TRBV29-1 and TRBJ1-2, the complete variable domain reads SAVISQKPSRDICQRGTSLTIQCQVDSQVTMMFWYRQQPGQSLTLIATANQGSEATYESGFVIDKFPISRPNLTFSTLTVSNMSPEDSSIYLCSVVVYAGGGYTFGSGTRLTVV.